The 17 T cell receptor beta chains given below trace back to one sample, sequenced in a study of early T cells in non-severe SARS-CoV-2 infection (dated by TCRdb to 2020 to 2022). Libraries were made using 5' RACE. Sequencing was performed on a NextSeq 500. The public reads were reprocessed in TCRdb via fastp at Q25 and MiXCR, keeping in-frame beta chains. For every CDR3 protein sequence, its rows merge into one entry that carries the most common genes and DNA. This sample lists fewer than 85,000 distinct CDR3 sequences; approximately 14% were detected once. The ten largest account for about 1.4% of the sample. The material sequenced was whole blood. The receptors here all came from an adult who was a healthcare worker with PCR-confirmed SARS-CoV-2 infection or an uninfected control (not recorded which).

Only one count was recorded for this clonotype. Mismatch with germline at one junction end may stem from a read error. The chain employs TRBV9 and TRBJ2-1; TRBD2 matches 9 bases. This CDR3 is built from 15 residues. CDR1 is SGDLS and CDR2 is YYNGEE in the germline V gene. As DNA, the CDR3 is TGTGCCAGCAGCGTGACTAGCGGATCCTACAAGGAGCAGTTCTTC. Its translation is CASSVTSGSYKEQFF.

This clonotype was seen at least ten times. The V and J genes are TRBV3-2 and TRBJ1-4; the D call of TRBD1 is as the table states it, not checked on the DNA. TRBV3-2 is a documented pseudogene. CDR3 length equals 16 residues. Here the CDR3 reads CASSQDGGRVGEKLFF. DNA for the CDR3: TGTGCCAGCAGCCAAGATGGGGGAAGGGTCGGTGAAAAACTGTTTTTT.

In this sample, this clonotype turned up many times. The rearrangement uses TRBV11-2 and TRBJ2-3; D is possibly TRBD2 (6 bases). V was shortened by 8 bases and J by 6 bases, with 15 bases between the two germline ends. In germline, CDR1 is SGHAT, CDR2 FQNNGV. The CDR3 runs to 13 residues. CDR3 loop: CASGGTVRDTQYF. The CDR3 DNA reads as TGTGCCAGCGGCGGGACCGTCCGGGATACGCAGTATTTT.

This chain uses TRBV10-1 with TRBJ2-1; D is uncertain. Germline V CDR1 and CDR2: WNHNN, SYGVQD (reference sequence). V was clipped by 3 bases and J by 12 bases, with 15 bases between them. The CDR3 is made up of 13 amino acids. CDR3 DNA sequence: TGCGCCAGCAGTGATTCCATCTCGGGTCGGCAGTTCTTC. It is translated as CASSDSISGRQFF.

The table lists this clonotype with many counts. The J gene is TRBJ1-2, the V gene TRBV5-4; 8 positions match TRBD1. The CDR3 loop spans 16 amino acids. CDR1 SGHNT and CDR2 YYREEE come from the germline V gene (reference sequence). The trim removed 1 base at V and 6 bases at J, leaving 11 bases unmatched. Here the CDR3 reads CASSLYQGARSNGYTF. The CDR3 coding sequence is TGTGCCAGCAGCTTGTACCAGGGGGCGCGATCTAATGGCTACACCTTC.

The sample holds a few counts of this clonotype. CDR3 sequence: CASSLGTSQGTEAFF. The DNA of the CDR3 is TGTGCCAGCAGCTTAGGGACGAGTCAGGGCACTGAAGCTTTCTTT. The chain employs TRBV7-6 and TRBJ1-1; perhaps TRBD1 as D (5 bases). The CDR3 has 15 amino acids. The V gene lost 1 base and the J gene lost 4 bases, with 13 bases spanning the gap. The germline V gene encodes CDR1 SGHVS and CDR2 FNYEAQ.

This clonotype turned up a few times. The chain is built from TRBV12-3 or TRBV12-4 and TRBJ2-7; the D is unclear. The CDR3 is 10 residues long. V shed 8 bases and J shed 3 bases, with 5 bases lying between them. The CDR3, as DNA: TGTGCCAGCCGGATCTACGAGCAGTACTTC. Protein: CASRIYEQYF.

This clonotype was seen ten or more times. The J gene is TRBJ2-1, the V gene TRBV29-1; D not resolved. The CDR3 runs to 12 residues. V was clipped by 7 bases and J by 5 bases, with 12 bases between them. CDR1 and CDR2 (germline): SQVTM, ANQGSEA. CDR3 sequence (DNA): TGCAGCGGATTCTGGACCGACAATGAGCAGTTCTTC. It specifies CSGFWTDNEQFF.

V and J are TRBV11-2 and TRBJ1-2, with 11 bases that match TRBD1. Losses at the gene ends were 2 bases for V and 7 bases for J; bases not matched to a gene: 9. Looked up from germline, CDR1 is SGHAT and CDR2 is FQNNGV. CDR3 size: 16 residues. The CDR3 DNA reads TGTGCCAGCAGCTTAAGCGGGACAGGGGGGTTATTTGGCTACACCTTC. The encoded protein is CASSLSGTGGLFGYTF.

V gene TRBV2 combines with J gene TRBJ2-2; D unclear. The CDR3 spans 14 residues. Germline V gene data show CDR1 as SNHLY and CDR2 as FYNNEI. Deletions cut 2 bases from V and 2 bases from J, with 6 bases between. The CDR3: CASSEILNTGELFF. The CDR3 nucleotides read TGTGCCAGCAGTGAAATACTCAACACCGGGGAGCTGTTTTTT.

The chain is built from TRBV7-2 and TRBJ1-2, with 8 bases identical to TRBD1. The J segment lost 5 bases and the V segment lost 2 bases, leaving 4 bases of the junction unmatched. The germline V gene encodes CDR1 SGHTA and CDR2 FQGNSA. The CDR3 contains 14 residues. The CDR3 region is CASSLSRGLYGYTF. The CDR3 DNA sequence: TGTGCCAGCAGCTTAAGCAGGGGGCTTTATGGCTACACCTTC.

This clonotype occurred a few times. As DNA, the CDR3 is TGTGCCAGCAGCCGCTACGAAGAGACCCAGTACTTC. This encodes CASSRYEETQYF. The rearrangement uses TRBV7-2 and TRBJ2-5; unclear D gene. The germline V and J ends were trimmed by 5 bases and 3 bases, with 7 bases remaining between them. Germline CDR1 SGHTA, CDR2 FQGNSA. The CDR3 is made up of 12 amino acids.

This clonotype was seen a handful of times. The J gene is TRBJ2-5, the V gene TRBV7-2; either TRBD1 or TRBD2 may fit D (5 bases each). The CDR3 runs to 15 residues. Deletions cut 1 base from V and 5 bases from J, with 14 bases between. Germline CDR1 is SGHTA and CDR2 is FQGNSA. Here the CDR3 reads CASSLVVRGGETQYF. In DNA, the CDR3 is TGTGCCAGCAGCTTAGTGGTCCGGGGCGGGGAGACCCAGTACTTC. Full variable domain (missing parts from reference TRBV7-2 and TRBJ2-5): GAGVSQSPSNKVTEKGKDVELRCDPISGHTALYWYRQSLGQGLEFLIYFQGNSAPDKSGLPSDRFSAERTGGSVSTLTIQRTQQEDSAVYLCASSLVVRGGETQYFGPGTRLLVL.

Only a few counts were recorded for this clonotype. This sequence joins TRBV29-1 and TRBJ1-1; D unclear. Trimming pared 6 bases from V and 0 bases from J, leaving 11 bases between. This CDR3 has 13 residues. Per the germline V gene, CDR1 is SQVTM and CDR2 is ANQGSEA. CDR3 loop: CSVKQIMNTEAFF. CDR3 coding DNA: TGCAGCGTCAAACAGATAATGAACACTGAAGCTTTCTTT.

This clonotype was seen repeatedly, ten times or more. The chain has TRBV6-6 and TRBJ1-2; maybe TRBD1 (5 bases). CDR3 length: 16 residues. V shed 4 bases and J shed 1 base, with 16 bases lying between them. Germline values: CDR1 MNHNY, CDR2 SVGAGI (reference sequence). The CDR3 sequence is CASSSFRQTLNYGYTF. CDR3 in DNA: TGTGCCAGCAGTTCGTTCCGACAGACCCTTAACTATGGCTACACCTTC.

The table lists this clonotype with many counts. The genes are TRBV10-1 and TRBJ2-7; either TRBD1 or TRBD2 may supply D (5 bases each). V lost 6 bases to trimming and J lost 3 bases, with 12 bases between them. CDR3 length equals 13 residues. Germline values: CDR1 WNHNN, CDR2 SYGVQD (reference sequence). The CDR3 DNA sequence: TGCGCCAGCAGACGGGACGGAGGCTACGAGCAGTACTTC. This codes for CASRRDGGYEQYF.

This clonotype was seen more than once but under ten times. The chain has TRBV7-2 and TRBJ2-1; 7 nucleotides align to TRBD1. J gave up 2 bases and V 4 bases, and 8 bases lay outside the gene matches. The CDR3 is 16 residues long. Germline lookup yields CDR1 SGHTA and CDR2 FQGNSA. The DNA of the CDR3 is TGTGCCAGCAGCTCTTTGACGGGACAGACCTACAATGAGCAGTTCTTC. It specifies CASSSLTGQTYNEQFF.